This record looks at one T cell receptor (beta chain) sequence and its context. The sample belongs to a study of shared clonotypes between healthy human individuals. Study in general: Each donor's CD4 naive and CD4 memory cells filled three plates apiece, CD8 naive two, and CD8 memory one.

Deep-level running was used for the assay. In replicate PCRs of sorted subsets, around 200 ng DNA, approximately 30,000 T cell genomes, was used. In the authors' workflow: Junction-only sequences produced by ImmunoSEQ had no quality scores, so filtering differed. Data came from immunoSEQ multiplex PCR; TCRdb stores just in-frame clones and leaves some out. V, J and clone size reflect that table, while D and trimming were determined from the DNA. The sample contains hundreds of thousands of clones, 73% of which appear only once. The CDR3 is 17 amino acids. CDR1 SGHVS and CDR2 FQNEAQ come from the germline V gene. V lost 5 bases, J lost 1 base, and 18 bases lay in between.

The receptor was derived from a woman aged 25 to 39 in good health. This chain uses TRBV7-8 with TRBJ2-1; D may be TRBD2 (6 bases). Sequences were obtained from memory CD4+ T cells sorted from blood. Subset in this sample: CD45RA-negative fraction. The CDR3 DNA reads as TGTGCCAGCAGCCGGCTAGGAGGCGGGACTTCCTACAATGAGCAGTTCTTC. Amino acid sequence: CASSRLGGGTSYNEQFF.